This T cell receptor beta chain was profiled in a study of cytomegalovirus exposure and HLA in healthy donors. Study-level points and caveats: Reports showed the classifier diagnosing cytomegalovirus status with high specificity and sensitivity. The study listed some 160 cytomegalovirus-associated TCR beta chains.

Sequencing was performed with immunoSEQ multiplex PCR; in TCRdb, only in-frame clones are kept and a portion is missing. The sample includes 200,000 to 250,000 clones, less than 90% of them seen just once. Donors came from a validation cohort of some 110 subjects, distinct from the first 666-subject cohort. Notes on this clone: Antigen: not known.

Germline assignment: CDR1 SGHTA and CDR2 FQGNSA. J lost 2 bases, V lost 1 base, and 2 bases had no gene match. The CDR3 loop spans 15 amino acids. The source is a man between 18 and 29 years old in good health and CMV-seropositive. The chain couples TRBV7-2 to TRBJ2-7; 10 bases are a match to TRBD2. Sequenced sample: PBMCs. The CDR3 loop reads CASSLEGLATYEQYF. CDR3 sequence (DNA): TGTGCCAGCAGCTTAGAGGGACTAGCGACCTACGAGCAGTACTTC.